Detailed here is one TCR beta chain. Its antigen remains unidentified. Method: immunoSEQ multiplex PCR; TCRdb's copy keeps in-frame clones and lacks some. Altogether 50,000 or so clones are present, approximately 83% being singletons, with the ten largest covering 0.55% to 0.7%. The sort gate was single viable CD3+CD4+CD8-CD45RO+ cells for memory CD4+ T cells. This entry belongs to a study of memory CD4+ T cells and cytomegalovirus serostatus. Broader study findings: A US-trained random forest predicted CMV serostatus with median AUC around 0.9. About two fifths of the roughly 150 known CMV-associated TCRbeta sequences appeared in CD4+ memory.

Germline V gene lookup returns CDR1 SNHLY and CDR2 FYNNEI. V dropped 6 bases and J dropped 1; count of bases not matched to a gene: 18. The CDR3 has 19 amino acids. The sequenced sample consisted of memory CD4+ T cells from blood. V and J are TRBV2 and TRBJ1-5; TRBD1 aligns across 7 bases. This TCR was recovered from an adult in good health and CMV-seronegative. The CDR3 coding sequence is TGTGCCAGCAGGACGGACAGGTCGGAATGGGCCAAAAGCAATCAGCCCCAGCATTTT. Translation gives CASRTDRSEWAKSNQPQHF.